The entry below gives a single T cell receptor beta chain sequence along with its context. The antigen is unknown. The CDR3 loop spans 16 amino acids. CDR1 MNHNS and CDR2 SASEGT come from the germline V gene. The V gene lost 4 bases and the J gene lost 5 bases, with 17 bases spanning the gap. Sequencing used immunoSEQ multiplex PCR; TCRdb keeps in-frame clones, though not all of them. The sample yields over 130,000 clones, almost 95% seen once. Second-dose groups at about 4 or about 12 weeks were pooled. This entry is derived from a study of T cell responses to AZD1222 COVID-19 vaccine. Whole-study findings and limits: The donors showed a predominance of white British ancestry and of females, with possible underestimation of clonal diversity. Vaccine-associated CD4 TCRs spanned spike, dominant at 160-218 and 743-854.

The receptor was derived from an adult who received the AZD1222 COVID-19 vaccine. The material was peripheral blood, obtained 28 days after the second AZD1222 dose. V and J are TRBV6-1 and TRBJ1-4; D is possibly TRBD1 (6 bases). In DNA, the CDR3 is TGTGCCAGCAGTGGCACCACAGGGCGAGGAAATGAAAAACTGTTTTTT. It translates to CASSGTTGRGNEKLFF.